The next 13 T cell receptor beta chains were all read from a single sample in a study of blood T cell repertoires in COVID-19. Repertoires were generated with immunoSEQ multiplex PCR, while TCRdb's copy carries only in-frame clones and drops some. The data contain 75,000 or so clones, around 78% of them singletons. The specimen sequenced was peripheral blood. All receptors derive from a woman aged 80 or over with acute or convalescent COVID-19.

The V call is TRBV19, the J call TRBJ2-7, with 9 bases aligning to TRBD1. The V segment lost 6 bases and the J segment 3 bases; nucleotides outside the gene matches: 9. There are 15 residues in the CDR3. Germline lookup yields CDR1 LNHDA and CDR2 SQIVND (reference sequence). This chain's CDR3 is CASSRNRGLYYEQYF. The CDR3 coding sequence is TGTGCCAGTAGCCGAAACAGGGGGCTATACTACGAGCAGTACTTC.

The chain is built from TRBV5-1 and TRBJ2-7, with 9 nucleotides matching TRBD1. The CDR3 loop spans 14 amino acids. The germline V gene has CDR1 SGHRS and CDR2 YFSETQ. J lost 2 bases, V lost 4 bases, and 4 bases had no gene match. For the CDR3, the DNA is TGCGCCAGCAGCCCCGGGACAGGGCCCTACGAGCAGTACTTC. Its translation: CASSPGTGPYEQYF.

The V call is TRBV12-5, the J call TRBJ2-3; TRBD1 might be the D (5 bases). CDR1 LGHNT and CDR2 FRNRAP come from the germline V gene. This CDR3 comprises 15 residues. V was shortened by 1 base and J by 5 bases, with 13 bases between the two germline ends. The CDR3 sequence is CASGLGGVREDTQYF. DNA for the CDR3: TGTGCTAGTGGTTTGGGTGGTGTCAGGGAAGATACGCAGTATTTT.

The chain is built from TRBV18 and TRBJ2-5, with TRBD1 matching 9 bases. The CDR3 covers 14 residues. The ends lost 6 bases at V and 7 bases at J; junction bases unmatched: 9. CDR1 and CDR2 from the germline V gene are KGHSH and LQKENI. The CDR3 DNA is TGTGCCAGCTCGCAGGGACAGGGCGTCGGGACCCAGTACTTC. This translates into CASSQGQGVGTQYF.

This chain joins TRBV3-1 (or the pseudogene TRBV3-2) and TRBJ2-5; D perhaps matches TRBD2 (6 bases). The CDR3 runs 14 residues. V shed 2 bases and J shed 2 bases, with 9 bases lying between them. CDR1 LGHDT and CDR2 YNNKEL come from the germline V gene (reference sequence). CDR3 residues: CASSQNAGQETQYF. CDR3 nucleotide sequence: TGTGCCAGCAGCCAAAACGCGGGGCAAGAGACCCAGTACTTC.

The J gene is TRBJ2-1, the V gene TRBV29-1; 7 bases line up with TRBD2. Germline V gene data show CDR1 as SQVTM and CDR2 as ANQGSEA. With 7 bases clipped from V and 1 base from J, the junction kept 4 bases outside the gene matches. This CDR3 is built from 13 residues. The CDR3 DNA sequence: TGCAGCGCCGGGGGGATTTCCTACAATGAGCAGTTCTTC. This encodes CSAGGISYNEQFF.

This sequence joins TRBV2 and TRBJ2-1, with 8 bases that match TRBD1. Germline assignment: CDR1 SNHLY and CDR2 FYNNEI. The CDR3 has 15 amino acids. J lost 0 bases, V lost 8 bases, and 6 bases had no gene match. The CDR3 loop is CASGADRGSYNEQFF. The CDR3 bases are TGTGCCAGCGGGGCCGACAGGGGCTCCTACAATGAGCAGTTCTTC.

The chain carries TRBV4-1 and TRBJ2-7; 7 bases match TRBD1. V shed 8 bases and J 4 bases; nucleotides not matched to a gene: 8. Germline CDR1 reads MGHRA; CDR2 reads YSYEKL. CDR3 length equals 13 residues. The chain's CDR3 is CASSKDRLYEQYF. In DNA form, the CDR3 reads TGCGCCAGCTCTAAGGACAGGCTGTACGAGCAGTACTTC.

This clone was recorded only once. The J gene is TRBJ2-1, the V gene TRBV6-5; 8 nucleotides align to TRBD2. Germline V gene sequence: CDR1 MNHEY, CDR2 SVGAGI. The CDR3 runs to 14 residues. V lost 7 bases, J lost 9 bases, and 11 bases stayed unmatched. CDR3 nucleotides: TGTGCCAGCACCGGATGGGGACTAGGGGGTGAGCAGTTCTTC. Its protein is CASTGWGLGGEQFF.

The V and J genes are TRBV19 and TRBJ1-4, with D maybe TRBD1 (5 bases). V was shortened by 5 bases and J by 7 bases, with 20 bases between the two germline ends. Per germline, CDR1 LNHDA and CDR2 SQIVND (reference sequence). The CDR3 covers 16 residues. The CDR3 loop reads CASSPVTEVKAEKLFF. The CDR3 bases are TGTGCCAGTAGTCCCGTGACAGAGGTGAAGGCTGAAAAACTGTTTTTT.

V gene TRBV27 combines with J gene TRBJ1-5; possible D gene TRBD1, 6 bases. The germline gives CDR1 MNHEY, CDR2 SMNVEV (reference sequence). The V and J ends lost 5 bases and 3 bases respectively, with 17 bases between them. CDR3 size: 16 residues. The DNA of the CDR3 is TGTGCCAGCAGTCCCAGGGGCGCAGGGCCCAATCAGCCCCAGCATTTT. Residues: CASSPRGAGPNQPQHF.

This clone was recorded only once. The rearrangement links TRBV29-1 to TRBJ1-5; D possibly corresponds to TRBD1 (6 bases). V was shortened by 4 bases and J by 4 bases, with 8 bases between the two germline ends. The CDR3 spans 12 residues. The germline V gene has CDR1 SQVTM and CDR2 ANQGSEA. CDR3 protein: CSVGDRNQPQHF. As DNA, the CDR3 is TGCAGCGTTGGAGACAGGAATCAGCCCCAGCATTTT.

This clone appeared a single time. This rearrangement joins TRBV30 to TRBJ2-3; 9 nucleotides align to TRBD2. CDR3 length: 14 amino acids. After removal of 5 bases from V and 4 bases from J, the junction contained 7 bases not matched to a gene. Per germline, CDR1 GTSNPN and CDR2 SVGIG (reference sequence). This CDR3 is CAWGTGGGADTQYF. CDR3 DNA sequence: TGTGCCTGGGGAACTGGCGGGGGGGCAGATACGCAGTATTTT.